This T cell receptor beta chain stems from a study of T cells after yellow fever vaccination. Germline assignment: CDR1 SGDLS and CDR2 YYNGEE. Trimming took 0 bases from V and 3 from J, leaving 8 bases between them. There are 14 residues in the CDR3. The sample holds a few counts of this clonotype. Researchers made TCR cDNA using 5'RACE template switching, and this step added a universal primer site and UMIs. TCRdb reanalysed the 5' RACE reads using MiXCR and keeps one entry per CDR3 protein. The table lists a few hundred thousand distinct CDR3 sequences, roughly 12% of them singletons, with about 17% in the top ten.

The chain joins TRBV9 to TRBJ2-3; D gene ambiguous. Sequenced material: PBMCs, taken on the day of the first yellow fever vaccination. The source of this sequence is a man aged 18 to 35 who received the YFV17D yellow fever vaccine. CDR3 residues: CASSVAWVTDTQYF. The CDR3 region has the DNA TGTGCCAGCAGCGTAGCCTGGGTGACAGATACGCAGTATTTT.